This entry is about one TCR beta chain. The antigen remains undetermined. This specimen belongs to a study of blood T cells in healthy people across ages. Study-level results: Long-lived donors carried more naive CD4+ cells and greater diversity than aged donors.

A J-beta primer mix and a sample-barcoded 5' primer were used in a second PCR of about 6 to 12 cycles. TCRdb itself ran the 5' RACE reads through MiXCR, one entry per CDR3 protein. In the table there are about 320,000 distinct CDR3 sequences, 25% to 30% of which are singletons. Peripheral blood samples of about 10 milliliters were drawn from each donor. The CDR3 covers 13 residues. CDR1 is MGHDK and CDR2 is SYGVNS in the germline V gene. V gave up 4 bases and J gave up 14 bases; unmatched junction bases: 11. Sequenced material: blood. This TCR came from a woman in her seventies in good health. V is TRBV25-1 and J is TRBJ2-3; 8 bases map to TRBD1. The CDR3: CASSAPGQARLYF. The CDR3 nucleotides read TGTGCCAGCAGTGCCCCGGGACAGGCGAGGTTGTATTTT.